The 5 T cell receptor beta chains in this list originate from one sample, sequenced in a study of T cell repertoires in cytomegalovirus infection. These receptors lack a known antigen. Via MiXCR, TCRdb re-called the reads, giving one row per CDR3 protein. The data show about half a million distinct CDR3 sequences, 25% to 35% seen once. This material consisted of cultured PBMCs, taken from culture after CMV antigen stimulation. The receptors were gathered from a human donor in good health (CMV status not recorded). Some clones in this sample may be carry-over from other donors' samples.

This rearrangement joins TRBV6-6 to TRBJ2-3; perhaps TRBD2 as D (6 bases). V was shortened by 8 bases and J by 4 bases, with 16 bases between the two germline ends. The CDR3 extends over 14 amino acids. Germline V gives CDR1 MNHNY, CDR2 SVGAGI (reference sequence). CDR3 in amino acids: CASGRESYPDTQYF. CDR3 DNA sequence: TGTGCCAGCGGACGGGAGTCTTATCCAGATACGCAGTATTTT.

A few counts support this clonotype. J is TRBJ2-2 and V is TRBV4-3, with unresolved D. The CDR3 is 16 residues long. Trimming stripped 4 bases from V and 6 bases from J, with 18 bases between. From germline, CDR1 is LGHNA and CDR2 YSLEER. In nucleotides, the CDR3 is TGCGCCAGCAGCCGAGAATCATCTCGGGTCTCCGGGGAGCTGTTTTTT. Translation: CASSRESSRVSGELFF.

The chain uses TRBV18 and TRBJ1-3; D gene uncertain. Germline CDR1 and CDR2: KGHSH and LQKENI. With 0 bases removed from V and 4 bases from J, the gap between germline ends came to 13 bases. CDR3 size: 16 residues. CDR3 coding DNA: TGTGCCAGCTCACCACCGGGATCCTTTGCGGGAAACACCATATATTTT. It translates to CASSPPGSFAGNTIYF.

This clonotype appeared a few times. The CDR3 sequence: CASSPWTSVTDTQYF. In DNA, the CDR3 is TGTGCCAGCAGTCCCTGGACTAGCGTGACAGATACGCAGTATTTT. The gene calls are TRBV7-2 and TRBJ2-3; 9 bases align to TRBD2. From germline, CDR1 is SGHTA and CDR2 FQGNSA. The V segment lost 6 bases and the J segment 3 bases; nucleotides outside the gene matches: 7. The CDR3 has 15 residues. Looking up the rest from reference TRBV7-2 and TRBJ2-3 gives the full variable domain: GAGVSQSPSNKVTEKGKDVELRCDPISGHTALYWYRQSLGQGLEFLIYFQGNSAPDKSGLPSDRFSAERTGGSVSTLTIQRTQQEDSAVYLCASSPWTSVTDTQYFGPGTRLTVL.

This rearrangement joins TRBV27 to TRBJ1-2, with 9 bases matching TRBD1. The CDR3 covers 13 residues. Trimming cost V 6 bases and J 10 bases; bases outside gene matches: 9. CDR1 MNHEY and CDR2 SMNVEV come from the germline V gene (reference sequence). For the CDR3, the DNA is TGTGCCAGCAGCTCTGGGACAGGGCTTGACTACACCTTC. It encodes CASSSGTGLDYTF.